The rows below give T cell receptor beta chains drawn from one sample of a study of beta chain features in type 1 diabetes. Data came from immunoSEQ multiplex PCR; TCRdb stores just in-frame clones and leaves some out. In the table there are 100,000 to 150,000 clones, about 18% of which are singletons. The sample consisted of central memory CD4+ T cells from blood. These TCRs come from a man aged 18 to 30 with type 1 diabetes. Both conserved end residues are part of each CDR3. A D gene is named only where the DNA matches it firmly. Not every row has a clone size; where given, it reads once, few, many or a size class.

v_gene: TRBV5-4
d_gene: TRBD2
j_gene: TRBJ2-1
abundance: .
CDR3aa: CASSFGGLAMGHEQFF
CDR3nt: TGTGCCAGCAGCTTTGGAGGACTAGCGATGGGCCATGAGCAGTTCTTC

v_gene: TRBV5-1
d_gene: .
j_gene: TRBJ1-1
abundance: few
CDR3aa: CASSLPWGNTEAFF
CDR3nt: TGCGCCAGCAGCTTGCCTTGGGGGAACACTGAAGCTTTCTTT

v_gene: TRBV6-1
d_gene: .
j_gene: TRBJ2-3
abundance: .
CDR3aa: CASRFTDTQYF
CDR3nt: TGTGCCAGCAGATTCACAGATACGCAGTATTTT

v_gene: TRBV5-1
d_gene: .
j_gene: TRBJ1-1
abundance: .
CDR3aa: CASSPVTVNTEAFF
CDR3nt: TGCGCCAGCAGCCCTGTGACAGTTAACACTGAAGCTTTCTTT

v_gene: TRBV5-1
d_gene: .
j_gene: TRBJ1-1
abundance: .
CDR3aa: CASSSSGTTFLAFF
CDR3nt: TGCGCCAGCAGCTCCTCGGGGACTACGTTTTTGGCTTTCTTT

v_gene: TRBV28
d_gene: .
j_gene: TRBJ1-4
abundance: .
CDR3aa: CASSLGGKLFF
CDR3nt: TGTGCCAGCAGTTTGGGGGGGAAACTGTTTTTT

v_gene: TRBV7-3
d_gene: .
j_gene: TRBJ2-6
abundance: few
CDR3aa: CASSLNAPGANVLTF
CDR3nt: TGTGCCAGCAGCCTAAACGCTCCTGGGGCCAACGTCCTGACTTTC

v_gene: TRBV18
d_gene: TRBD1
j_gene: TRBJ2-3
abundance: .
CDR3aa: CASSLSTRTGGPTHTQYF
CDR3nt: TGTGCCAGCTCACTGTCGACCCGCACAGGGGGTCCCACACATACGCAGTATTTT

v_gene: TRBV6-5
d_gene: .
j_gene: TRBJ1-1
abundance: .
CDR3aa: CASSYSGRFEAFF
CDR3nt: TGTGCCAGCAGTTACTCTGGCCGCTTTGAAGCTTTCTTT

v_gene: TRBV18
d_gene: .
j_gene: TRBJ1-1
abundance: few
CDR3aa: CASSLGSGLNTEAFF
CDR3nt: TGTGCCAGCTCACTTGGGTCAGGTCTGAACACTGAAGCTTTCTTT

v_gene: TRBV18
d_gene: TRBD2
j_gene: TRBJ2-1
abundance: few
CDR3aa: CASSPPVASGRPYNEQFF
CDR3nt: TGTGCCAGCTCACCCCCCGTGGCTAGCGGGAGACCTTACAATGAGCAGTTCTTC

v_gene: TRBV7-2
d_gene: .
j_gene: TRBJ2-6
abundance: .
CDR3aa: CASSLSSPGANVLTF
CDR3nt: TGTGCCAGCAGCCTAAGCTCGCCTGGGGCCAACGTCCTGACTTTC

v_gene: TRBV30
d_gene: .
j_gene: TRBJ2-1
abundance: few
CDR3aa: CAWSVGDLKVNEQFF
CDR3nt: TGTGCCTGGAGTGTAGGGGATCTTAAGGTGAATGAGCAGTTCTTC

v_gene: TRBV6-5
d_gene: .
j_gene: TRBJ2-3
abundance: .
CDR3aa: CASRTLQRHTDTQYF
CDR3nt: TGTGCCAGCAGAACTCTCCAGCGGCACACAGATACGCAGTATTTT

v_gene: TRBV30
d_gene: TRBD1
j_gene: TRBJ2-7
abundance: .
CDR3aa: CAWKGTAYEQYF
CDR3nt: TGTGCCTGGAAGGGGACAGCCTACGAGCAGTACTTC

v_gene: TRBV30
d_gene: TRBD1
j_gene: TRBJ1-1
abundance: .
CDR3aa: CAWARGLNTEAFF
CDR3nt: TGTGCCTGGGCCAGGGGGCTCAACACTGAAGCTTTCTTT

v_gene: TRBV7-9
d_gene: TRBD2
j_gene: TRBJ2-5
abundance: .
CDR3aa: CASSPPSGLQETQYF
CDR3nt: TGTGCCAGCAGCCCACCTAGCGGCTTACAAGAGACCCAGTACTTC

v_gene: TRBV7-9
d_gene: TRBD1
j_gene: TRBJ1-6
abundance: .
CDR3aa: CASSFLTGGDNSPLHF
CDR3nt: TGTGCCAGCAGCTTCCTTACAGGGGGAGATAATTCACCCCTCCACTTT

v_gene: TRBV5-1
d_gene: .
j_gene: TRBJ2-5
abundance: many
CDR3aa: CASSVGLTANMETQYF
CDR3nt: TGCGCCAGCAGCGTAGGGCTGACGGCCAACATGGAGACCCAGTACTTC

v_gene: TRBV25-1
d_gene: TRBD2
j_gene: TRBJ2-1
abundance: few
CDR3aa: CASSRGGPYNEQFF
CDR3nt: TGTGCCAGCAGTCGGGGGGGACCTTACAATGAGCAGTTCTTC

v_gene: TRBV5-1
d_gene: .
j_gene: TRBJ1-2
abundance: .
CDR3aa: CASSGQGNYGYTF
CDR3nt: TGCGCCAGCAGCGGGCAGGGGAACTATGGCTACACCTTC

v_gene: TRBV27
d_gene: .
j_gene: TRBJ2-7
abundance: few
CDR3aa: CASSPRDLSPYEQYF
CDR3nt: TGTGCCAGCAGTCCTCGGGACTTGTCGCCCTACGAGCAGTACTTC

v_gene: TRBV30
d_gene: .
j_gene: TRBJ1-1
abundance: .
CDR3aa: CAWSVLTYSTEAFF
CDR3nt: TGTGCCTGGAGTGTCCTCACATATAGCACTGAAGCTTTCTTT

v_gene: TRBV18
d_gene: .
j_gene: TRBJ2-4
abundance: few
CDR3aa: CASSPQGSYGLAKNIQYF
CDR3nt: TGTGCCAGCTCACCACAGGGATCTTACGGACTAGCCAAAAACATTCAGTACTTC

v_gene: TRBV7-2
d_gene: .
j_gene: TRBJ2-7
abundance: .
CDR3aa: CASSPQGLAASYEQYF
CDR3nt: TGTGCCAGCAGCCCGCAGGGATTAGCGGCCTCCTACGAGCAGTACTTC

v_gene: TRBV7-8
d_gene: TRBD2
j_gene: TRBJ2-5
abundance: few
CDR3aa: CASRWASGGETQYF
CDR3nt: TGTGCCAGCAGGTGGGCTAGCGGGGGAGAGACCCAGTACTTC

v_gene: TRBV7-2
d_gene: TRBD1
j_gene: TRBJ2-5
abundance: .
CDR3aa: CASSLVATGAIQETQYF
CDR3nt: TGTGCCAGCAGCTTAGTGGCAACAGGGGCTATCCAAGAGACCCAGTACTTC

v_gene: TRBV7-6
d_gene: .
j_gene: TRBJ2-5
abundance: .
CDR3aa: CASTGGKQETQYF
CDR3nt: TGTGCCAGCACGGGGGGCAAGCAAGAGACCCAGTACTTC

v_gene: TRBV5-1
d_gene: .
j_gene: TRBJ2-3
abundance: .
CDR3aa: CASSLVLPPTDTQYF
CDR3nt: TGCGCCAGCAGCTTGGTACTGCCTCCAACAGATACGCAGTATTTT

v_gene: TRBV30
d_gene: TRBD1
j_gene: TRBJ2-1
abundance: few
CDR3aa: CAWYDRGGYNEQFF
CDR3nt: TGTGCCTGGTATGACAGGGGGGGCTACAATGAGCAGTTCTTC

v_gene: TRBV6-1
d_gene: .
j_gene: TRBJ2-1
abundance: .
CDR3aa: CASSRQSSYNEQFF
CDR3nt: TGTGCCAGCAGCAGACAGTCATCCTACAATGAGCAGTTCTTC

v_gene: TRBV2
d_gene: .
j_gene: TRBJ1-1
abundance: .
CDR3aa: CASNLNGGSEAFF
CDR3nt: TGTGCCAGCAATTTAAACGGGGGCAGTGAAGCTTTCTTT

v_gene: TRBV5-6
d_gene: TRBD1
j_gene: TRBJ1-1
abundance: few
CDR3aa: CASSPPDRAEAFF
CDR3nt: TGTGCCAGCAGCCCCCCCGACAGGGCTGAAGCTTTCTTT

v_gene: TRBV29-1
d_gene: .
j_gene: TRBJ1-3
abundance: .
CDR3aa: CSVEPHTGNTIYF
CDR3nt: TGCAGCGTTGAGCCTCACACTGGAAACACCATATATTTT

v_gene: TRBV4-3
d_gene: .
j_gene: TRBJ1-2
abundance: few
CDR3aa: CASSPDQGGIGYTF
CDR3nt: TGCGCCAGCAGCCCTGATCAAGGGGGGATAGGCTACACCTTC

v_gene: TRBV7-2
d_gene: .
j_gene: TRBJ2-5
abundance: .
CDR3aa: CASSSTGQETQYF
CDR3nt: TGTGCCAGCAGCTCGACGGGTCAAGAGACCCAGTACTTC

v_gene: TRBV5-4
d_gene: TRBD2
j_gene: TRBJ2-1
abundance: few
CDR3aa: CASSLLTSGLNEQFF
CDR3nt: TGTGCCAGCAGCTTGTTAACTAGCGGCTTAAATGAGCAGTTCTTC

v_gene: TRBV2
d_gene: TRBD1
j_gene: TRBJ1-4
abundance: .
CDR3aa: CASKDGTGSEKLFF
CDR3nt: TGTGCCAGCAAGGACGGGACAGGTAGTGAAAAACTGTTTTTT

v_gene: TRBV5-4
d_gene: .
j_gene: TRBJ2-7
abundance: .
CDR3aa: CASSFMVDGYEQYF
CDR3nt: TGTGCCAGCAGCTTCATGGTGGACGGCTACGAGCAGTACTTC

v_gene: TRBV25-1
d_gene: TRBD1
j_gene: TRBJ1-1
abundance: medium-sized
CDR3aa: CASSEGTGRAFF
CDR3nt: TGTGCCAGCAGTGAAGGGACAGGGAGAGCTTTCTTT

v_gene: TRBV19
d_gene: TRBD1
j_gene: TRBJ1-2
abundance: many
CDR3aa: CASRSATGFHYGYTF
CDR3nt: TGTGCCAGTAGAAGTGCGACAGGGTTTCACTATGGCTACACCTTC

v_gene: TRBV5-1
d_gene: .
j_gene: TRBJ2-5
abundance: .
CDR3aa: CASSLGRGQETQYF
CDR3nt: TGCGCCAGCAGCTTGGGACGAGGACAAGAGACCCAGTACTTC

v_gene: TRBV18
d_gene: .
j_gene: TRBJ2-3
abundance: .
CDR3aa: CASSPPLLLGAPRQDTQYF
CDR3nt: TGTGCCAGCTCACCACCTCTCCTGCTGGGGGCACCCCGTCAAGATACGCAGTATTTT

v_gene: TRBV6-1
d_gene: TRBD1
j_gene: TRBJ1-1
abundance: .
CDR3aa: CASSVTGTGKTEAFF
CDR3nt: TGTGCCAGCAGTGTAACGGGGACAGGGAAAACTGAAGCTTTCTTT

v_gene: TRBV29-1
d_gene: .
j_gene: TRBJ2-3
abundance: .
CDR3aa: CSVEDRRTLTDTQYF
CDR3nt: TGCAGCGTTGAAGATCGCCGGACTCTCACAGATACGCAGTATTTT

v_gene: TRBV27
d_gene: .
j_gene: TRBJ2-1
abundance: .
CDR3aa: CASSRQDHEQFF
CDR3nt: TGTGCCAGCAGCAGACAGGACCATGAGCAGTTCTTC

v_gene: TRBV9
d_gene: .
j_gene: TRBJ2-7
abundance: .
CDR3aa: CASSVAWEARRTRKKQYF
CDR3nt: TGTGCCAGCAGCGTAGCTTGGGAAGCCCGGAGGACCCGCAAGAAGCAGTACTTC

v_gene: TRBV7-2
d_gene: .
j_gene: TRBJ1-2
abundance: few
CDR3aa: CASSLVGGQYYGYTF
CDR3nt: TGTGCCAGCAGCTTAGTAGGTGGTCAGTACTATGGCTACACCTTC

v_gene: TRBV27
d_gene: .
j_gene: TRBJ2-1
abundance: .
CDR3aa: CASSAWTENYNEQFF
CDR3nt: TGTGCCAGCAGTGCCTGGACAGAGAACTACAATGAGCAGTTCTTC